This T cell receptor beta chain is from a study of radiotherapy plus CTLA-4 blockade in lung cancer. About the research overall: Objective response rate was 15% to 20%; disease control rate, about 28%. Study conclusions and caveats: Response, reportedly, was best predicted by interferon-beta along with early blood T cell clone dynamics. Expansion in blood of tumor-derived TCR clones was seen after radiotherapy plus ipilimumab.

Germline CDR1 and CDR2: SNHLY and FYNNEI. The V gene lost 4 bases and the J gene lost 11 bases, with 18 bases spanning the gap. The CDR3 runs 14 residues. Clones were sequenced by immunoSEQ multiplex PCR, and TCRdb holds only the in-frame ones, with some missing. The repertoire holds about 40,000 clones, with about 77% as singletons. This clone was seen once. The antigen is unknown. CTLA-4 blockade using ipilimumab, together with focal radiation, was received by patients with chemo-refractory metastatic non-small-cell lung cancer. The chain combines TRBV2 with TRBJ1-5, with D hard to call. Here the sequenced sample was peripheral blood, taken from a patient treated with radiotherapy plus ipilimumab. The sequence came from a human donor with non-small cell lung cancer who had stable disease on radiotherapy plus ipilimumab. This CDR3 is CASSVEVPLFSQHF. CDR3 DNA: TGTGCCAGCAGTGTAGAGGTACCTCTTTTTTCCCAGCATTTT.